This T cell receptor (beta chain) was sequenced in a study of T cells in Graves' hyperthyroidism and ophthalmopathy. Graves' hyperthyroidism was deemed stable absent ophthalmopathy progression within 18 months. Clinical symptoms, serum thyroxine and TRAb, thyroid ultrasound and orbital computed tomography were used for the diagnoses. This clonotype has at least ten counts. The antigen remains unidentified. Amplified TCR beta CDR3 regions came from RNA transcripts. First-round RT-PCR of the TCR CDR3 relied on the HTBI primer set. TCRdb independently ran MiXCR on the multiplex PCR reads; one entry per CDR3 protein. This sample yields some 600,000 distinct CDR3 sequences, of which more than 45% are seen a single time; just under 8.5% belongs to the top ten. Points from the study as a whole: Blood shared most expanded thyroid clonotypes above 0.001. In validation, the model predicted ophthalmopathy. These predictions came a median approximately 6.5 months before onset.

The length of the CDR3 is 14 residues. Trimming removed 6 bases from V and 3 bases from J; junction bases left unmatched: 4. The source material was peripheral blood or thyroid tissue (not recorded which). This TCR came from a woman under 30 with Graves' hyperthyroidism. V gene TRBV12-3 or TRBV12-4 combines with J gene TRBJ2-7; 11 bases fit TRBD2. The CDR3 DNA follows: TGTGCCAGCAGGAAGACTAGCGGGAACTACGAGCAGTACTTC. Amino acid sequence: CASRKTSGNYEQYF.